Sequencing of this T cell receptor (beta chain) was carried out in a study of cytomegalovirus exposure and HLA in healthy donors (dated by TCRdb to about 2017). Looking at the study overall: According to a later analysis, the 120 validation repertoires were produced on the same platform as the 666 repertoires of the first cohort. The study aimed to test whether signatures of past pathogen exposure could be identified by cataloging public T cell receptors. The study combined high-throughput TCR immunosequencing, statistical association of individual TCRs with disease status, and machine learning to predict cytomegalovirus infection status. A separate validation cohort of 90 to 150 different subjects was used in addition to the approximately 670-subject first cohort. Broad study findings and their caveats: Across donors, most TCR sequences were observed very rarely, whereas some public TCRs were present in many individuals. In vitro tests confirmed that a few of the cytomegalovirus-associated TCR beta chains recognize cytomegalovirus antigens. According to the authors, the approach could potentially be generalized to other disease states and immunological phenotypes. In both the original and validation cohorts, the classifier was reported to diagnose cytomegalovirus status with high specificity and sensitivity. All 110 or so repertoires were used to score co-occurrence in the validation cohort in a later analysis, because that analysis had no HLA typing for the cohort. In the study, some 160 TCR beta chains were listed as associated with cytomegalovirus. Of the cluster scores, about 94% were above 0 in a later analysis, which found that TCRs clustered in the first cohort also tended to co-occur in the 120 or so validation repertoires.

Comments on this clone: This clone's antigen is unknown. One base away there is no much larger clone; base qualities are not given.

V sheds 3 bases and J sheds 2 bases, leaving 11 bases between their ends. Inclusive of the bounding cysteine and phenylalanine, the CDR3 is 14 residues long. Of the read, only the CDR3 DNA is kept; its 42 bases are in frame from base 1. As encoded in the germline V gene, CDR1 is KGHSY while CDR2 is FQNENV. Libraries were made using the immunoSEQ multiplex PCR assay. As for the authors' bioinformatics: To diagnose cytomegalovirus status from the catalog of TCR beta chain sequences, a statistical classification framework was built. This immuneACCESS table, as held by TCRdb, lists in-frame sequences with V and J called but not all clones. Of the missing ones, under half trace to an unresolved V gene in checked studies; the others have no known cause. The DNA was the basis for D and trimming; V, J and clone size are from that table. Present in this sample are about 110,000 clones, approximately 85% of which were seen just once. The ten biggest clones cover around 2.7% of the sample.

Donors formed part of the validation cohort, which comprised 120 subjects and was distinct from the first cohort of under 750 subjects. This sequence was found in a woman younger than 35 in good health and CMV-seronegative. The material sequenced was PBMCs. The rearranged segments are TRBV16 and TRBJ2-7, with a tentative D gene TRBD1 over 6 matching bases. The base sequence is TGTGCCAGCAGCCAGAGGACAGAGACCTACGAGCAGTACTTC. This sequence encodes CASSQRTETYEQYF.